This TCR beta chain originates from a study of T cell responses to AZD1222 COVID-19 vaccine (dated by TCRdb to 2020 to 2023). General notes on the study: TCR sequencing was performed for 230 to 250 trial participants, of whom 200 to 210 were given two doses of AZD1222 and some 26 were given two doses of MenACWY control vaccine. Trial participants were enrolled into age subgroups of 18-55, 56-69 and 70-plus years, which contained around 140, 26 and 57 TCR-sequenced participants, respectively. Findings and caveats that apply to the study as a whole: Vaccine-associated CD4 TCRs spanned the whole spike protein, with dominant responses in regions 160-218 and 743-854. Most participants were white British and females outnumbered males, and the authors suggested that clonal diversity may have been underestimated. In the small 56-69-year group, the increase in depth fell short of significance, most likely because of low power. Epitopes outside the regions mutated in the B.1.351 and B.1.1.7 variants were reportedly recognized by nearly half of the unique spike-specific TCRs. A significant rise in spike-specific TCR breadth and depth was observed after two AZD1222 doses relative to day 0 and relative to MenACWY recipients. No day 14 peak-response samples were available, so repertoires were characterized only after the peak T cell response. Only a handful of AZD1222 recipients were SARS-CoV-2 seropositive at baseline, limiting conclusions about previously exposed vaccinees.

About this clone: Its specific antigen is unknown. Base qualities are not recorded, but no much larger clone differs from it by a single base.

The CDR3 regions of human TCRbeta chains were analyzed by immunosequencing. The source study handled its data this way. Repertoire TCRs were matched against a reference library of SARS-CoV-2-specific TCRs generated with the MIRA antigen-specificity platform. Breadth meant the fraction of unique TCRs that were SARS-CoV-2-associated, whereas depth meant the fraction of total T cells that were SARS-CoV-2-associated. Using the MIRA data, every spike-specific TCR was mapped to the spike region that the TCR reacted to and assigned to either a CD4 or a CD8 class. Log10-transformed breadth and depth values were compared by one-way ANOVA with Sidak's multiple comparisons tests. As stored in TCRdb, this immuneACCESS dataset retains in-frame rearrangements with V and J assigned. A fraction of the clones does not appear; measured against another copy, unresolved V genes explain less than half of the discrepancy, and the remainder lacks a known reason. The V and J calls and clone size are taken from that table; D and trimming were inferred from the DNA. This sample gives roughly 140,000 clones in total; around 88% of them show up just once. The ten largest make up 3% to 4% of the sample.

The time point label of this sample denotes: baseline before first vaccination. The treatment or condition label of this sample denotes: meningococcal conjugate vaccine given as trial control. Vaccinee samples were obtained from the UK trials COV001 and COV002, which included a single-blind randomized controlled phase 2/3 trial of AZD1222 (ChAdOx1 nCoV-19) in healthy adults. Trial participant PBMC samples were collected at day 0 and day 28 after the second dose for TCRbeta chain sequencing. CDR1 LGHDT and CDR2 YNNKEL were looked up in the germline V gene (reference sequence). The V end loses 1 base and the J end loses 7 bases, and a stretch of 7 bases separates them. Taken from cysteine to phenylalanine, the CDR3 has 12 residues. The DNA shown is the 36-base CDR3, in frame from base 1.

The sample in question was peripheral blood, obtained on day 0 of MenACWY control vaccination. Recombination linked TRBV3-1 (or the pseudogene TRBV3-2) to TRBJ1-2; no D gene can be assigned with confidence. The source is an adult in good health. The CDR3 region reads CASSQGMGGYTF. The nucleotide sequence reads TGTGCCAGCAGCCAAGGGATGGGTGGCTACACCTTC.